The text below deals with one T cell receptor beta chain. Its antigen is undetermined. This entry comes from a study of T cells in narcolepsy. Study results and caveats: Healthy controls reportedly lacked the autoreactive clonotypes serially found in patients' blood.

Sequencing was performed with immunoSEQ multiplex PCR; in TCRdb, only in-frame clones are kept and a portion is missing. The repertoire has fewer than 30,000 clones, more than 80% of them found once; the top ten carry about 1.3%. The CDR3 has 14 amino acids. Germline loops: CDR1 LNHNV, CDR2 YYDKDF (reference sequence). V was pared by 4 bases and J by 4 bases, with 11 bases between. The receptor comes from a human donor with narcolepsy. The sample taken for sequencing was CD45RA- memory CD4+ T cells from PBMCs. J is TRBJ1-3 and V is TRBV15, with unresolved D. Here the CDR3 reads CATSTLGSGNTIYF. The CDR3 DNA follows: TGTGCCACCAGCACCCTCGGGTCCGGAAACACCATATATTTT.